These 10 T cell receptor beta chains came from one sample sequenced in a study of blood T cells in healthy people across ages (dated by TCRdb to 2015 to 2017). Libraries were made using 5' RACE. TCRdb lists the instrument as Illumina HiSeq 2500. The second PCR ran for about 7 to 11 cycles and used a J-beta primer mix along with a sample-barcoded 5' primer. In TCRdb, the public reads were trimmed at Q25 with fastp and aligned with MiXCR, with productive beta chains retained. Rows merge per CDR3 protein into single entries with the most common DNA and genes. The sample table holds under 950,000 distinct CDR3 sequences, of which about 20% were seen once. The ten largest clones take up around a fifth of the sample. The sequenced sample was blood. The source is a man aged 65 to 85 in good health.

The sample holds many counts of this clonotype. The V and J genes are TRBV5-4 and TRBJ1-2, with a weak D call TRBD1 (6 bases). Trimming shortened V by 0 bases and J by 6 bases, and 6 bases separated the two germline ends. The germline gives CDR1 SGHNT, CDR2 YYREEE (reference sequence). The CDR3 spans 12 residues. The CDR3 reads CASSLGTDGYTF. CDR3 nucleotide sequence: TGTGCCAGCAGCTTGGGGACAGATGGCTACACCTTC. The variable domain in full, with the rest retrieved from reference TRBV5-4 and TRBJ1-2, is ETGVTQSPTHLIKTRGQQVTLRCSSQSGHNTVSWYQQALGQGPQFIFQYYREEENGRGNFPPRFSGLQFPNYSSELNVNALELDDSALYLCASSLGTDGYTFGSGTRLTVV.

V is TRBV28 and J is TRBJ1-1; D is uncertain. The V gene lost 5 bases and the J gene lost 5 bases, with 12 bases spanning the gap. The CDR3 contains 13 residues. The germline V gene encodes CDR1 MDHEN and CDR2 SYDVKM. CDR3 residues: CASSGSRRTEAFF. In nucleotides, the CDR3 is TGTGCCAGCAGTGGATCCCGTAGGACTGAAGCTTTCTTT.

The genes are TRBV5-6 and TRBJ2-5, with 8 bases that match TRBD2. The assigned J gene may be wrong: the sequence end matches TRBJ2-1 better. CDR3 size: 15 residues. The germline gives CDR1 SGHDT, CDR2 YYEEEE. The chain's CDR3 is CASSLAQRERSEQFF. The CDR3, as DNA: TGTGCCAGCAGCTTGGCCCAGCGGGAGCGCAGTGAGCAGTTCTTC.

The V and J genes are TRBV7-2 and TRBJ2-3; tentatively, D is TRBD1 (5 bases). The CDR3 runs to 14 residues. Looked up from germline, CDR1 is SGHTA and CDR2 is FQGNSA. V gave up 5 bases and J gave up 2 bases, with 11 bases separating them. DNA of the CDR3: TGTGCCAGCAGCAAAGACAGAAACACAGATACGCAGTATTTT. Amino acid sequence: CASSKDRNTDTQYF.

The chain is built from TRBV6-1 and TRBJ1-2; D possibly corresponds to TRBD1 (5 bases). The germline V gene has CDR1 MNHNS and CDR2 SASEGT. V lost 10 bases, J lost 8 bases, and 17 bases lay in between. The CDR3 spans 12 residues. CDR3 sequence reads: CATYGGKNGYTF. The DNA of the CDR3 is TGTGCCACCTACGGGGGAAAAAACGGCTACACCTTC.

The rearrangement uses TRBV19 and TRBJ2-7; 8 bases fit TRBD2. The DNA end lines up better with TRBJ2-5; the J call may be wrong. This CDR3 has 16 amino acids. Germline V gene data show CDR1 as LNHDA and CDR2 as SQIVND (reference sequence). CDR3 DNA sequence: TGTGCCAGTAGTATAGGGCCAGCGGGAGAGGTAGAGACCCAGTACTTC. It yields the protein CASSIGPAGEVETQYF.

The chain couples TRBV11-2 to TRBJ2-2; the D call may be TRBD1 or TRBD2 (5 bases each). CDR1 SGHAT and CDR2 FQNNGV come from the germline V gene. V lost 3 bases and J 1 base, leaving 15 bases between the germline ends. The CDR3 extends over 17 amino acids. CDR3 in amino acids: CASSLGRADQNTGELFF. CDR3 sequence (DNA): TGTGCCAGCAGCTTGGGGCGGGCAGACCAGAACACCGGGGAGCTGTTTTTT. Complete variable domain (other parts from reference TRBV11-2 and TRBJ2-2): EAGVAQSPRYKIIEKRQSVAFWCNPISGHATLYWYQQILGQGPKLLIQFQNNGVVDDSQLPKDRFSAERLKGVDSTLKIQPAKLEDSAVYLCASSLGRADQNTGELFFGEGSRLTVL.

This clonotype occurred a few times. V usage is TRBV10-3 and J usage is TRBJ2-3, with D possibly TRBD2 on 5 matching bases. The germline V and J ends were trimmed by 4 bases and 2 bases, with 19 bases remaining between them. This CDR3 contains 17 residues. Germline CDR1 and CDR2: ENHRY and SYGVKD. This CDR3 is CAISGTPSEDSTDTQYF. CDR3 DNA: TGTGCCATCAGTGGGACCCCATCCGAGGACTCCACAGATACGCAGTATTTT.

The rearrangement links TRBV7-3 to TRBJ2-1, with 15 bases fitting TRBD2. CDR1 and CDR2 (germline): SGHTA, FQGTGA. Trimming at V came to 4 bases and at J to 1 base, leaving 8 bases not matched to a gene. The CDR3 is 19 residues long. The CDR3 loop is CASSSHPGLAGGSYNEQFF. Written as DNA, the CDR3 is TGTGCCAGCAGCTCACATCCGGGACTAGCGGGAGGATCCTACAATGAGCAGTTCTTC.

This clonotype was seen a handful of times. The chain joins TRBV20-1 to TRBJ1-2, with D hard to call. Trimming removed 0 bases at V and 4 bases at J, with 12 bases between. In germline, CDR1 is DFQATT, CDR2 SNEGSKA (reference sequence). CDR3 length equals 14 residues. The CDR3: CSARDPAERYGYTF. The CDR3 DNA follows: TGCAGTGCTAGAGATCCGGCAGAGCGCTATGGCTACACCTTC.